The entry below gives a single T cell receptor beta chain sequence along with its context. Original data processing: Estimation of nucleated cell counts was performed using reference gene primer amplification. Profiled with immunoSEQ multiplex PCR; TCRdb holds only in-frame clones, not every one. The D gene and trimming were derived from the DNA, and the V and J assignments and clone size from that table. The sample yields 150,000 to 200,000 clones, 74% seen once. The sample is drawn from a study of blood T cell repertoires in COVID-19. Study in general: Material from acute and convalescent COVID-19 was sourced from the United States, Italy and Spain. T cells, B-cell-depleted T cells, or PBMCs provided the cDNA or gDNA that served as material.

Input material: peripheral blood. This receptor was identified in an elderly woman with acute or convalescent COVID-19.

This CDR3 reads CASTGGVGTWDTQYF. Here the CDR3 DNA reads TGTGCCAGCACGGGAGGTGTGGGGACTTGGGATACGCAGTATTTT. The chain links TRBV6-5 to TRBJ2-3; 7 bases match TRBD2. From germline, CDR1 is MNHEY and CDR2 SVGAGI. This CDR3 is 15 amino acids long. Trimming took 7 bases from V and 6 from J; bases not matched to a gene: 13.